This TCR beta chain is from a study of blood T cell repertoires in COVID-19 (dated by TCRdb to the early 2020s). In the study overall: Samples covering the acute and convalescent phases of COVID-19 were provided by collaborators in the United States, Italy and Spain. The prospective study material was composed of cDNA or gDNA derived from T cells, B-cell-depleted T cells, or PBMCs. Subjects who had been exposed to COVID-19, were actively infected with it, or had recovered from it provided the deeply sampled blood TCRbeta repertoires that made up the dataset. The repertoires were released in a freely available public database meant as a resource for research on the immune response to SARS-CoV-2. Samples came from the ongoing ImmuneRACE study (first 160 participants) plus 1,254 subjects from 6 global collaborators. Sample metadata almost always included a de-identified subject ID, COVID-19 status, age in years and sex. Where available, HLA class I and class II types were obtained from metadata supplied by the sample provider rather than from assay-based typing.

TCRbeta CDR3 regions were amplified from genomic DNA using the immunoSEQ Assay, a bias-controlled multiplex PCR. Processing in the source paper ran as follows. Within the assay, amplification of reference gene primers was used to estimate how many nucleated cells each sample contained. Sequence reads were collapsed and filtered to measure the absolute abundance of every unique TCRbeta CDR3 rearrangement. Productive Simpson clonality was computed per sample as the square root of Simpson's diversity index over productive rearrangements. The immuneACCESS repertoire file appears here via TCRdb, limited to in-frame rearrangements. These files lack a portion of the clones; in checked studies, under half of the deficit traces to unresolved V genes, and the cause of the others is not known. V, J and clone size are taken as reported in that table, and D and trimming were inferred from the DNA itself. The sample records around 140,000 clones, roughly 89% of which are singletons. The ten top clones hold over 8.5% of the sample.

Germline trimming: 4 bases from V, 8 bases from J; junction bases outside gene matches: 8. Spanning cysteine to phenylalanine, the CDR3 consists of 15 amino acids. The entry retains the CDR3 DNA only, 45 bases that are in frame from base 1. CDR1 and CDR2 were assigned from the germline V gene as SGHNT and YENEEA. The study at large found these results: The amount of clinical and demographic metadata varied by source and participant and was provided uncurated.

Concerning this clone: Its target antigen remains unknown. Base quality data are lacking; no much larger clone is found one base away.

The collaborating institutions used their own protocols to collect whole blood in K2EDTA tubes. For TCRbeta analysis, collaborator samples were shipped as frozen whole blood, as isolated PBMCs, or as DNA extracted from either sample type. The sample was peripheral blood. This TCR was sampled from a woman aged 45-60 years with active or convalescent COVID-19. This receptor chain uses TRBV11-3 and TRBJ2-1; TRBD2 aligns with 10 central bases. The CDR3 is CASSSAGGHADEQFF. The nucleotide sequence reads TGTGCCAGCAGCTCAGCGGGAGGGCACGCGGATGAGCAGTTCTTC.